The present T cell receptor beta chain was sequenced within a study of blood T cells in healthy people across ages. Alongside a J-beta primer mix, a sample-barcoded 5' primer served in a second PCR lasting 7 to 11 cycles. TCRdb analysed the 5' RACE reads with MiXCR anew, one entry per CDR3 protein. The sample has some 860,000 distinct CDR3 sequences, roughly 56% seen once; the top ten hold roughly 25%. This clonotype was recorded many times. Donors were healthy Caucasian individuals from Russia aged about 6 to 95. Each sample yielded at least 6.5 million isolated PBMCs. This sequence originates from a man aged 40-50 years in good health. The specimen sequenced was blood.

CDR3 DNA: TGTGCCAGCAGCTTAGACGGACAGGGGTCCTACGAGCAGTACTTC. Protein sequence: CASSLDGQGSYEQYF. This rearrangement joins TRBV11-1 to TRBJ2-7; 9 nucleotides match TRBD1. Germline CDR1 reads SGHAT; CDR2 reads FQDESV (reference sequence). The CDR3 loop spans 15 amino acids. Trimming at V came to 1 base and at J to 1 base, leaving 2 bases not matched to a gene. The entire variable domain, with the rest obtained from reference TRBV11-1 and TRBJ2-7, is as follows: EAEVAQSPRYKITEKSQAVAFWCDPISGHATLYWYRQILGQGPELLVQFQDESVVDDSQLPKDRFSAERLKGVDSTLKIQPAELGDSAMYLCASSLDGQGSYEQYFGPGTRLTVT.